One T cell receptor (beta chain) is described in this entry. The source of the sample is a study of technical replicates of blood from four donors. Germline trimming cut 4 bases from V and 1 base from J; bases unmatched to any gene: 1. This CDR3 is built from 15 residues. Germline V gene lookup returns CDR1 LGHNA and CDR2 YNFKEQ. Only in-frame clones appear in the TCRdb table, and some are missing; sequencing was by immunoSEQ multiplex PCR. The table shows around 76,000 clones, with around 97% occurring only once. This chain links TRBV4-2 with TRBJ2-2, with 9 bases lining up with TRBD1. This sequence was found in a human donor in good health. The specimen sequenced was T cells isolated from PBMCs. CDR3 sequence: CASSPDRGNTGELFF. CDR3 DNA sequence: TGTGCCAGCAGCCCGGACAGGGGGAACACCGGGGAGCTGTTTTTT.